These 27 T cell receptor beta chains came from one sample sequenced in a study of naive and memory T cell subsets. Amplification of ligated cDNA took four PCR rounds with SP2 and nested alpha and beta constant primers. TCRdb reanalysed the UMI-ligation and nested PCR reads using MiXCR and keeps one entry per CDR3 protein. In the table there are 11,000 to 15,000 distinct CDR3 sequences, 5.2% of which are singletons. Described treatment: skin biopsy from PPD injection site in Mantoux-positive individual. A UMI-containing oligonucleotide was joined by 3' ligation to the TCR cDNA template. Sample: skin, taken from a tuberculin skin test site. Receptors originate from an adult in good health.

This clonotype was observed many times. The chain couples TRBV6-2 or TRBV6-3 to TRBJ2-6, with unresolved D. Trimming pared 5 bases from V and 0 bases from J, leaving 20 bases between. This CDR3 comprises 19 residues. Germline-derived CDR1 and CDR2 are MNHEY and SVGEGT. For the CDR3, the DNA is TGTGCCAGCAGTCCTTATATCTGGACGAGTAGCTCTGGGGCCAACGTCCTGACTTTC. Translation gives CASSPYIWTSSSGANVLTF.

This clonotype occurred many times. The rearrangement links TRBV15 to TRBJ2-5, with TRBD1 identical over 7 bases. With 0 bases clipped from V and 3 bases from J, the junction kept 7 bases outside the gene matches. The V gene's germline CDR1 is LNHNV and CDR2 YYDKDF (reference sequence). The CDR3 has 16 residues. The CDR3 sequence: CATSRDGRQGKETQYF. Here the CDR3 DNA reads TGTGCCACCAGCAGAGATGGAAGACAGGGTAAAGAGACCCAGTACTTC.

As regards this clonotype: Given a much more abundant clone one base away, this may be a read error. This chain uses TRBV20-1 with TRBJ1-2; 10 nucleotides match TRBD1. Germline assignment: CDR1 DFQATT and CDR2 SNEGSKA (reference sequence). CDR3 size: 18 residues. The chain's CDR3 is CSARDFRTGGGGRYGDTF. Written as DNA, the CDR3 is TGCAGTGCTAGAGATTTTCGGACAGGGGGAGGAGGCCGCTATGGCGACACCTTC.

This clonotype was detected ten times or more. V and J are TRBV24-1 and TRBJ2-2, with D unclear. In germline, CDR1 is KGHDR, CDR2 SFDVKD. The CDR3 consists of 15 residues. The ends were cut back, 3 bases at V and 7 bases at J, with 14 bases in the middle. The CDR3 is CATSDPLVLGGELFF. The CDR3 nucleotides are TGTGCCACCAGTGATCCCCTAGTTCTTGGCGGGGAGCTGTTTTTT.

By sample fraction, this clonotype is medium-sized. The chain joins TRBV6-2 or TRBV6-3 to TRBJ1-1; D not resolved. This CDR3 region has 14 residues. Trimming took off 6 bases at V and 1 base at J, with 12 bases between the two ends. Per the germline V gene, CDR1 is MNHEY and CDR2 is SVGEGT. CDR3 loop: CASSFGRWNTEAFF. The CDR3 coding sequence is TGTGCCAGCAGCTTCGGACGGTGGAACACTGAAGCTTTCTTT.

This clonotype was observed many times. The rearrangement uses TRBV29-1 and TRBJ2-7; maybe TRBD1 (5 bases). V was shortened by 4 bases and J by 5 bases, with 9 bases between the two germline ends. CDR1 and CDR2 from the germline V gene are SQVTM and ANQGSEA. The CDR3 is 11 residues long. CDR3 DNA: TGCAGCGTTGGATCACAGGACGAGCAGTACTTC. Amino acids: CSVGSQDEQYF.

Within the sample, this clonotype is large. This sequence joins TRBV6-2 or TRBV6-3 and TRBJ2-1, with a possible D match to TRBD2 (6 bases). The CDR3 length is 23 residues. Germline CDR1 MNHEY, CDR2 SVGEGT. The V end lost 2 bases, the J end lost 2 bases, and 34 bases lay between the germline ends. As DNA, the CDR3 is TGTGCCAGCAGTTACCCTTCTAGACGACTTCCGGGTAGCGGAGACAATGCCTACAATGAGCAGTTCTTC. Its protein is CASSYPSRRLPGSGDNAYNEQFF.

This clonotype was counted a few times. This chain joins TRBV5-1 and TRBJ1-1, with TRBD1 as a possible D gene (5 bases). The ends were cut back, 5 bases at V and 5 bases at J, with 25 bases in the middle. The CDR3 sequence is 17 residues long. Per the germline V gene, CDR1 is SGHRS and CDR2 is YFSETQ. The CDR3 DNA sequence: TGCGCCAGCAGGACAAGAGAGGGGTCCGGGGGTCATACTGAAGCTTTCTTT. This codes for CASRTREGSGGHTEAFF.

Concerning this clonotype itself: This sequence may be a read error, since a much larger clone differs from it by one base. The chain is built from TRBV12-3 or TRBV12-4 and TRBJ1-5; D is uncertain. This CDR3 contains 15 residues. The CDR3 sequence: CASSLGWRLNQPRHF. The CDR3 DNA reads TGTGCCAGCAGTTTAGGGTGGAGGTTAAATCAGCCCCGGCATTTT.

In this sample, this clonotype turned up many times. This chain links TRBV19 with TRBJ2-3; 10 positions match TRBD1. CDR1 is LNHDA, CDR2 SQIVND, per germline (reference sequence). CDR3 length: 14 amino acids. Trimming cost V 8 bases and J 6 bases; bases outside gene matches: 8. The CDR3 bases are TGTGCCAGTGCACAGGACAGGGGGTTCGATACGCAGTATTTT. This encodes CASAQDRGFDTQYF.

There are many counts of this clonotype. The chain combines TRBV20-1 with TRBJ1-4; D call uncertain. Germline lookup yields CDR1 DFQATT and CDR2 SNEGSKA (reference sequence). The CDR3 consists of 13 residues. V lost 4 bases to trimming and J lost 0 bases, with 6 bases between them. The CDR3 DNA follows: TGCAGTGCTAATCGGGCAACTAATGAAAAACTGTTTTTT. Amino acid sequence: CSANRATNEKLFF.

This clonotype came up many times. This rearrangement joins TRBV4-3 to TRBJ2-2; D not certain. This CDR3 is 14 amino acids long. The V end lost 6 bases, the J end lost 6 bases, and 14 bases lay between the germline ends. Germline V gene lookup returns CDR1 LGHNA and CDR2 YSLEER. The CDR3 region has the DNA TGCGCCAGCAGAAGCGACGGGTCTCCCGGGGAGCTGTTTTTT. Protein sequence: CASRSDGSPGELFF.

This clonotype rates as medium-sized. The rearrangement joins TRBV5-4 to TRBJ2-7; D is possibly TRBD1 or TRBD2 (5 bases each). The V gene's germline CDR1 is SGHNT and CDR2 YYREEE (reference sequence). This CDR3 contains 15 residues. V was cut by 7 bases and J by 0 bases, with 17 bases left in between. The CDR3 protein is CASSPRDGSSYEQYF. The CDR3 coding sequence is TGTGCCAGCTCTCCCCGGGACGGAAGCTCCTACGAGCAGTACTTC.

This clonotype was recorded at least ten times. V gene TRBV11-2 combines with J gene TRBJ2-1, with TRBD2 matching 9 bases. The CDR3 consists of 17 residues. Germline values: CDR1 SGHAT, CDR2 FQNNGV. After removal of 5 bases from V and 0 bases from J, the junction contained 8 bases not matched to a gene. CDR3 nucleotide sequence: TGTGCCAGCAGCGAGCTAGCGGGACCAAGCTCCTACAATGAGCAGTTCTTC. It specifies CASSELAGPSSYNEQFF.

This clonotype was found many times. This chain connects TRBV12-3 or TRBV12-4 to TRBJ2-5; the D gene is possibly TRBD2 (7 bases). The CDR3 loop spans 12 amino acids. V lost 2 bases, J lost 13 bases, and 14 bases lay in between. The CDR3 region is CASSLNREGRYF. Written as DNA, the CDR3 is TGTGCCAGCAGTTTAAACAGGGAGGGTCGGTACTTC.

By sample share, this clonotype is medium-sized (0.01 to 0.1%). The V call is TRBV20-1, the J call TRBJ2-7, with D possibly matching TRBD2 (5 bases). The CDR3 loop spans 13 amino acids. Germline CDR1 reads DFQATT; CDR2 reads SNEGSKA (reference sequence). V gave up 3 bases and J gave up 0 bases, with 9 bases separating them. CDR3 sequence reads: CSASLGSSYEQYF. The CDR3, as DNA: TGCAGTGCTAGCTTAGGGAGCTCCTACGAGCAGTACTTC.

This clonotype was seen at least ten times. The chain uses TRBV12-3 or TRBV12-4 and TRBJ2-1; D gene uncertain. There are 13 residues in the CDR3. V was clipped by 5 bases and J by 9 bases, with 14 bases between them. This CDR3 reads CASSTLERGEQFF. The CDR3 DNA follows: TGTGCCAGCAGTACCCTAGAAAGAGGTGAGCAGTTCTTC.

This clonotype is categorized as medium-sized. The V call is TRBV7-2, the J call TRBJ2-5; D remains ambiguous. V dropped 5 bases and J dropped 2 bases, with 9 bases sitting between them. This CDR3 is 13 amino acids long. CDR1 is SGHTA, CDR2 FQGNSA, per germline. The CDR3 sequence: CASSHPFQETQYF. The CDR3 DNA reads as TGTGCCAGCAGCCATCCATTTCAAGAGACCCAGTACTTC.

In its sample, this clonotype was seen many times. This chain uses TRBV6-2 or TRBV6-3 with TRBJ2-7, with D unclear. CDR3 length: 14 residues. CDR1 and CDR2 (germline): MNHEY, SVGEGT. With 7 bases removed from V and 3 bases from J, the gap between germline ends came to 16 bases. The CDR3 DNA follows: TGTGCCAGCAACCGAGGCCAGAGGTTCTACGAGCAGTACTTC. It codes for CASNRGQRFYEQYF.

This clonotype was observed once. A much larger clone sits a single nucleotide away, making a read error possible. The chain links TRBV5-6 to TRBJ1-1; 7 bases map to TRBD1. Germline CDR1 reads SGHDT; CDR2 reads YYEEEE. CDR3 length: 12 residues. After removal of 5 bases from V and 8 bases from J, the junction contained 6 bases not matched to a gene. The chain's CDR3 is CASRLTDREAFF. In DNA, the CDR3 is TGTGCCAGCAGATTGACGGACAGGGAAGCTTTCTTT. Full variable domain (outside the CDR3, taken from reference TRBV5-6 and TRBJ1-1): DAGVTQSPTHLIKTRGQQVTLRCSPKSGHDTVSWYQQALGQGPQFIFQYYEEEERQRGNFPDRFSGHQFPNYSSELNVNALLLGDSALYLCASRLTDREAFFGQGTRLTVV.

This clonotype was found many times. V and J are TRBV27 and TRBJ2-3; TRBD2 aligns across 13 bases. V dropped 6 bases and J dropped 2; count of bases not matched to a gene: 5. The CDR3 is 16 residues long. CDR1 is MNHEY, CDR2 SMNVEV, per germline (reference sequence). CDR3 coding DNA: TGTGCCAGCAGACTAGCGGGGGGGCCCAACACAGATACGCAGTATTTT. The encoded protein is CASRLAGGPNTDTQYF.

This clonotype is medium-sized. The rearrangement uses TRBV18 and TRBJ2-1; a possible D gene is TRBD1 (6 bases). V lost 0 bases to trimming and J lost 10 bases, with 16 bases between them. There are 15 residues in the CDR3. The V gene's germline CDR1 is KGHSH and CDR2 LQKENI. The CDR3 sequence: CASSPPGAPRGEQFF. The DNA of the CDR3 is TGTGCCAGCTCACCACCGGGGGCCCCAAGAGGGGAGCAGTTCTTC.

This clonotype was seen ten or more times. The chain has TRBV20-1 and TRBJ2-3; 10 bases fit TRBD2. This CDR3 has 13 amino acids. Per germline, CDR1 DFQATT and CDR2 SNEGSKA (reference sequence). The J segment lost 6 bases and the V segment lost 6 bases, leaving 6 bases of the junction unmatched. The DNA for the CDR3 is TGCAGTGCCAGCGGGGGGGCCGCGGATACGCAGTATTTT. Encoded protein: CSASGGAADTQYF.

This clonotype is categorized as medium-sized (0.01 to 0.1%). V gene TRBV24-1 combines with J gene TRBJ2-3, with D unresolved. Germline loops: CDR1 KGHDR, CDR2 SFDVKD. There are 13 residues in the CDR3. Trimming pared 7 bases from V and 0 bases from J, leaving 7 bases between. The CDR3 DNA sequence: TGTGCCACCAGCGCTGATAGCACAGATACGCAGTATTTT. This translates into CATSADSTDTQYF.

In this sample, this clonotype turned up a few times. V gene TRBV30 combines with J gene TRBJ1-5, with D maybe TRBD1 (5 bases). Germline V gene sequence: CDR1 GTSNPN, CDR2 SVGIG (reference sequence). This CDR3 spans 14 amino acids. Trimming shortened V by 0 bases and J by 6 bases, and 12 bases separated the two germline ends. The DNA of the CDR3 is TGTGCCTGGAGTGTAGTAGGGGAGGTTCAGCCCCAGCATTTT. It yields the protein CAWSVVGEVQPQHF.

This clonotype ranks as medium-sized. V and J are TRBV30 and TRBJ2-3; the D gene is possibly TRBD2 (6 bases). CDR1 GTSNPN and CDR2 SVGIG come from the germline V gene (reference sequence). Trimming took 0 bases from V and 4 from J, leaving 8 bases between them. CDR3 length: 13 amino acids. Here the CDR3 reads CAWSVLASDTQYF. The CDR3 DNA reads as TGTGCCTGGAGTGTACTAGCCTCAGATACGCAGTATTTT.

This clonotype was detected many times. The rearrangement uses TRBV29-1 and TRBJ1-6, with a weak D call TRBD1 (5 bases). In germline, CDR1 is SQVTM, CDR2 ANQGSEA. This CDR3 spans 13 amino acids. The V gene lost 5 bases and the J gene lost 5 bases, with 10 bases spanning the gap. The CDR3 spells CSVQRGDNSPLHF. Here the CDR3 DNA reads TGCAGCGTTCAGCGGGGGGATAATTCACCCCTCCACTTT.